This T cell receptor beta chain was profiled in a study of blood T cells in healthy people across ages. Overall study results and limits: Bulk PBMC profiling left naive and antigen-experienced comparisons inconclusive. As age increased, TCR beta diversity per million T cells fell in a roughly linear fashion.

The CDR3 contains 14 residues. Trimming stripped 6 bases from V and 1 base from J, with 8 bases between. Germline V gives CDR1 SGHDT, CDR2 YYEEEE. A word on this clonotype: Antigen: not known.

PCR was performed a second time for about 7 to 12 cycles using a sample-barcoded 5' primer and a J-beta primer mix. Via MiXCR, TCRdb re-called the 5' RACE reads, giving one row per CDR3 protein. The sample records approximately 690,000 distinct CDR3 sequences, approximately 50% being singletons. The sample comprised blood. The chain joins TRBV5-6 to TRBJ2-6, with D possibly matching TRBD1 (6 bases). The TCR sequence derives from a man aged 60 to 69 in good health. In nucleotides, the CDR3 is TGTGCCAGCAAAGACAGGTCTGGGGCCAACGTCCTGACTTTC. Translated: CASKDRSGANVLTF.